The sequence of this T cell receptor (beta chain) was determined in a study of sequential checkpoint blockade in melanoma. Generated by immunoSEQ multiplex PCR, the TCRdb table keeps only in-frame clones and is missing some. The repertoire holds around 2,300 clones, with about 20% as singletons. Treatment here: randomized to nivolumab then ipilimumab (arm A) or the reverse (arm B). Germline V lookup: CDR1 MNHGY, CDR2 SAAAGT. Trimming cost V 7 bases and J 4 bases; bases outside gene matches: 7. The length of the CDR3 is 14 residues. The material sequenced was tumor tissue (inferred from file names), taken from a patient given nivolumab and ipilimumab in sequence. The chain has TRBV6-8 and TRBJ2-1; TRBD2 matches 7 bases. The receptor's source is a human donor with melanoma. CDR3 in DNA: TGTGCCAGCAATGGGGGGACTACTTACAATGAGCAGTTCTTC. Translating it yields CASNGGTTYNEQFF.